The entry below gives a single T cell receptor (beta chain) sequence along with its context. Its antigen is as yet unknown. This sample was included in a study of cytomegalovirus exposure and HLA in healthy donors. The wider study: Samples from HLA-typed donors yielded about 85 million unique TCRs in an early data release.

Trimming removed 1 base at V and 10 bases at J, with 16 bases between. The CDR3 is 15 residues long. Germline V gene lookup returns CDR1 LGHNA and CDR2 YNFKEQ. Study-wide results and caveats: It was in a later analysis that TCR association rates were seen to vary by HLA locus, highest for DRB1 and lowest for HLA-C. HLA allele associations emerged for 15,000 to 20,000 TCR beta sequences in a later analysis, at 0.05 false discovery rate. For most subjects, TCR beta sequences were reported to predict HLA-A and HLA-B alleles with accuracy.

The primer mix had 60 Vbeta and 13 Jbeta primers. Here immunoSEQ multiplex PCR was the method, and the copy in TCRdb shows in-frame clones only, minus some. Seen in this sample are more than 40,000 clones; the ten most common clones hold about 1%. The sequenced material came from PBMCs. This chain connects TRBV4-2 to TRBJ1-4; no clear D. This clonotype was sampled from a woman between 35 and 50 years old in good health and CMV-seronegative. CDR3 in DNA: TGTGCCAGCAGCCAAGGAGGAACGGAACTAAGAAAACTGTTTTTT. This encodes CASSQGGTELRKLFF.